One and the same sample provided the 29 T cell receptor beta chains below, sequenced in a study of graft-versus-host responses after intestinal transplantation. The repertoire was sequenced with immunoSEQ multiplex PCR; TCRdb's copy has only in-frame clones and lacks some. The sample lists tens of thousands of clones, around four fifths occurring once. This material consisted of PBMCs, taken 28 days after intestinal transplant. These receptors were collected from a human patient who received an intestinal transplant, so some T cells may come from the graft donor.

V is TRBV15 and J is TRBJ1-3, with D unresolved. The CDR3 totals 11 residues. Germline V gene sequence: CDR1 LNHNV, CDR2 YYDKDF (reference sequence). The germline V and J ends were trimmed by 5 bases and 7 bases, with 6 bases remaining between them. Here the CDR3 reads CATSPGNTIYF. CDR3 coding DNA: TGTGCCACCAGCCCGGGGAACACCATATATTTT.

The chain has TRBV29-1 and TRBJ2-7; the D call may be TRBD1 or TRBD2 (5 bases each). Germline V gene sequence: CDR1 SQVTM, CDR2 ANQGSEA. The CDR3 has 13 residues. V dropped 7 bases and J dropped 0 bases, with 13 bases sitting between them. In nucleotides, the CDR3 is TGCAGCGGACGGGACGGTAGCTCCTACGAGCAGTACTTC. Encoded protein: CSGRDGSSYEQYF.

This clone was observed once. The genes are TRBV5-1 and TRBJ2-1; D perhaps matches TRBD1 (6 bases). The CDR3 covers 13 residues. Trimming left V 0 bases short and J 7 bases short, with 8 bases between. Germline-derived CDR1 and CDR2 are SGHRS and YFSETQ. CDR3 region: CASSLGDINEQFF. The CDR3 region has the DNA TGCGCCAGCAGCTTGGGGGACATTAATGAGCAGTTCTTC.

V gene TRBV21-1 combines with J gene TRBJ2-7; TRBD2 is the table's D call and was not checked against the DNA. TRBV21-1 is classified as a pseudogene. The CDR3 runs to 14 residues. This CDR3 is CASKGLAPTYEQYF. CDR3 nucleotides: TGTGCCAGCAAAGGACTAGCTCCCACCTACGAGCAGTACTTC.

V and J are TRBV28 and TRBJ1-5; D unclear. Germline V gives CDR1 MDHEN, CDR2 SYDVKM. This CDR3 is built from 14 residues. Trimming left V 5 bases short and J 2 bases short, with 10 bases between. The CDR3 protein is CASSPTLGNQPQHF. CDR3 nucleotide sequence: TGTGCCAGCAGTCCGACTTTAGGCAATCAGCCCCAGCATTTT.

This rearrangement joins TRBV6-5 to TRBJ2-2; TRBD2 matches at 12 bases. This CDR3 has 15 residues. Per the germline V gene, CDR1 is MNHEY and CDR2 is SVGAGI. J gave up 0 bases and V 8 bases, and 1 base lay outside the gene matches. The CDR3 protein is CASLAGGPNTGELFF. The CDR3 bases are TGTGCCAGCCTAGCGGGAGGGCCGAACACCGGGGAGCTGTTTTTT.

V usage is TRBV28 and J usage is TRBJ2-1; D is tentatively TRBD1 or TRBD2 (5 bases each). Deletions cut 3 bases from V and 10 bases from J, with 10 bases between. CDR1 and CDR2 (germline): MDHEN, SYDVKM. This CDR3 has 12 amino acids. The CDR3 DNA is TGTGCCAGCAGTTTCGAGGGGATCGAGCAGTTCTTC. It encodes CASSFEGIEQFF.

This sequence joins TRBV5-5 and TRBJ2-3, with unresolved D. The CDR3 runs 17 residues. Between the trimmed V and J ends, which lost 4 bases and 2 bases, there was a span of 20 bases. The V gene's germline CDR1 is SGHKS and CDR2 YYEKEE (reference sequence). CDR3 in DNA: TGTGCCAGCAGCCTCTGGGTCAGTCCCCCTAACACAGATACGCAGTATTTT. Protein product: CASSLWVSPPNTDTQYF.

This chain joins TRBV9 and TRBJ2-5; 7 nucleotides agree with TRBD2. The end of the DNA fits TRBJ2-7 better, so the J call may be wrong. The CDR3 length is 15 residues. The V gene's germline CDR1 is SGDLS and CDR2 YYNGEE. The CDR3 region is CASSAVPSGSYEQYF. The CDR3, as DNA: TGTGCCAGCAGCGCCGTACCTAGCGGCTCCTACGAGCAGTACTTC.

The gene calls are TRBV19 and TRBJ1-5; TRBD1 matches at 7 bases. CDR1 is LNHDA and CDR2 is SQIVND in the germline V gene (reference sequence). This CDR3 spans 16 amino acids. V gave up 2 bases and J gave up 5 bases; unmatched junction bases: 9. The CDR3 loop is CASSILTGWEHQPQHF. For the CDR3, the DNA is TGTGCCAGTAGTATACTGACAGGGTGGGAGCATCAGCCCCAGCATTTT. The full variable domain, in which reference TRBV19 and TRBJ1-5 provide the parts outside the CDR3, is DGGITQSPKYLFRKEGQNVTLSCEQNLNHDAMYWYRQDPGQGLRLIYYSQIVNDFQKGDIAEGYSVSREKKESFPLTVTSAQKNPTAFYLCASSILTGWEHQPQHFGDGTRLSIL.

J is TRBJ1-5 and V is TRBV5-1; 11 bases agree with TRBD1. Per the germline V gene, CDR1 is SGHRS and CDR2 is YFSETQ. The CDR3 spans 15 residues. The V segment lost 3 bases and the J segment 4 bases; nucleotides outside the gene matches: 3. The CDR3 nucleotides are TGCGCCAGCAGCTCGGGACAGGGGGAAAATCAGCCCCAGCATTTT. Its protein product is CASSSGQGENQPQHF.

This chain joins TRBV11-2 and TRBJ2-5; TRBD2 is a possible D gene (6 bases). Trimming took off 0 bases at V and 1 base at J, with 12 bases between the two ends. The CDR3 has 16 residues. Germline CDR1 and CDR2: SGHAT and FQNNGV. CDR3 nucleotide sequence: TGTGCCAGCAGCTTAGACAGGGCCGGGGGCCAAGAGACCCAGTACTTC. This encodes CASSLDRAGGQETQYF.

The chain joins TRBV27 to TRBJ2-3, with D possibly matching TRBD2 (6 bases). V lost 1 base, J lost 4 bases, and 21 bases lay in between. CDR3 length equals 18 residues. In germline, CDR1 is MNHEY, CDR2 SMNVEV (reference sequence). In DNA form, the CDR3 reads TGTGCCAGCAGTTTATTTGCGGGGACTGAGAACAGCGCAGATACGCAGTATTTT. This encodes CASSLFAGTENSADTQYF.

This clone was seen only a few times. This sequence joins TRBV6-1 and TRBJ2-1, with D unclear. The germline gives CDR1 MNHNS, CDR2 SASEGT. V lost 8 bases and J 8 bases, leaving 13 bases between the germline ends. CDR3 length: 12 residues. The CDR3 region is CASEQTGDEQFF. The CDR3 coding sequence is TGTGCCAGCGAGCAGACGGGCGATGAGCAGTTCTTC.

This rearrangement joins TRBV14 to TRBJ1-1; D gene uncertain. V was clipped by 0 bases and J by 4 bases, with 12 bases between them. The CDR3 has 15 residues. Per germline, CDR1 SGHDN and CDR2 FVKESK. CDR3 sequence: CASSQDLRPFTEAFF. In DNA form, the CDR3 reads TGTGCCAGCAGCCAAGATCTTAGGCCCTTCACTGAAGCTTTCTTT.

The CDR3 reads CASSRGQGQETQYF. Written as DNA, the CDR3 is TGCGCCAGCAGCCGGGGACAGGGCCAAGAGACCCAGTACTTC. V is TRBV4-1 and J is TRBJ2-5; TRBD1 agrees at 9 bases. CDR3 length: 14 residues. The ends lost 4 bases at V and 1 base at J; junction bases unmatched: 1. Germline V gives CDR1 MGHRA, CDR2 YSYEKL.

The chain combines TRBV29-1 with TRBJ2-7, with D unresolved. V was shortened by 0 bases and J by 3 bases, with 3 bases between the two germline ends. Germline lookup yields CDR1 SQVTM and CDR2 ANQGSEA. The CDR3 has 11 residues. CDR3 sequence: CSVEEGYEQYF. CDR3 in DNA: TGCAGCGTTGAAGAGGGCTACGAGCAGTACTTC.

This chain uses TRBV4-1 with TRBJ1-2; a weak D match, TRBD1 (5 bases). This CDR3 contains 15 residues. V was shortened by 0 bases and J by 0 bases, with 8 bases between the two germline ends. CDR1 and CDR2 from the germline V gene are MGHRA and YSYEKL. CDR3 in amino acids: CASSQDQGTNYGYTF. The CDR3 DNA follows: TGCGCCAGCAGCCAAGATCAGGGCACTAACTATGGCTACACCTTC.

The chain combines TRBV9 with TRBJ2-1; TRBD2 matches 16 bases. Germline V gives CDR1 SGDLS, CDR2 YYNGEE. J gave up 7 bases and V 4 bases, and 11 bases lay outside the gene matches. The CDR3 extends over 18 amino acids. CDR3 DNA: TGTGCCAGCAGCTACCCGGGACTAGCGGGGGGGCCGGGTAATGAGCAGTTCTTC. Amino acid sequence: CASSYPGLAGGPGNEQFF.

This clone was picked up a small number of times. This chain links TRBV6-4 with TRBJ2-7, with 9 bases matching TRBD1. The junction had 0 bases not matched to a gene; V was cut back by 3 bases and J by 0 bases. The germline V gene has CDR1 MRHNA and CDR2 SNTAGT. The CDR3 is made up of 14 amino acids. The CDR3 DNA follows: TGTGCCAGCAGTGAGACAGGGGGCTCCTACGAGCAGTACTTC. Translation: CASSETGGSYEQYF.

The chain has TRBV5-1 and TRBJ1-5; 7 nucleotides match TRBD1. J was trimmed by 0 bases and V by 7 bases; bases with no gene match: 4. In germline, CDR1 is SGHRS, CDR2 YFSETQ. This CDR3 spans 14 amino acids. DNA for the CDR3: TGCGCCAGCTCAGGGGGGCATAGCAATCAGCCCCAGCATTTT. Protein product: CASSGGHSNQPQHF.

This clone was recorded only once. The chain couples TRBV5-4 to TRBJ2-5; D is ambiguous. The CDR3 sequence is 14 residues long. V gave up 0 bases and J gave up 5 bases, with 11 bases separating them. Germline CDR1 SGHNT, CDR2 YYREEE (reference sequence). DNA for the CDR3: TGTGCCAGCAGCTTGGACGGGTACGGCGAGACCCAGTACTTC. Encoded protein: CASSLDGYGETQYF.

V and J are TRBV27 and TRBJ2-1; 15 bases align to TRBD2. This CDR3 is 15 amino acids long. Germline-derived CDR1 and CDR2 are MNHEY and SMNVEV (reference sequence). V lost 7 bases and J lost 10; bases outside the gene matches: 8. The CDR3 DNA reads TGTGCCAGCATTGGACTAGCGGGAGGGGTAGGCGAGCAGTTCTTC. This codes for CASIGLAGGVGEQFF.

This chain joins TRBV19 and TRBJ1-2; TRBD1 might be the D (6 bases). Germline CDR1 LNHDA, CDR2 SQIVND (reference sequence). The CDR3 has 15 amino acids. Trimming stripped 6 bases from V and 4 bases from J, with 18 bases between. The CDR3 DNA is TGTGCCAGTAGATATAGTGGGGGCGAGATCTATGGCTACACCTTC. Its translation: CASRYSGGEIYGYTF.

This chain uses TRBV19 with TRBJ2-1; D is possibly TRBD2 (6 bases). The germline CDR1 and CDR2 sequences are LNHDA and SQIVND (reference sequence). V gave up 2 bases and J gave up 8 bases, with 31 bases separating them. The CDR3 is 20 residues long. CDR3 amino acids: CASSIWRGIRRDRLLDEQFF. As DNA, the CDR3 is TGTGCCAGTAGTATATGGCGGGGAATTAGGCGGGACCGTTTGTTAGATGAGCAGTTCTTC.

The chain combines TRBV4-3 with TRBJ2-1; D not certain. The CDR3 totals 14 residues. The V gene lost 0 bases and the J gene lost 2 bases, with 5 bases spanning the gap. Per germline, CDR1 LGHNA and CDR2 YSLEER. In DNA, the CDR3 is TGCGCCAGCAGCCAAGATCTCACCTACAATGAGCAGTTCTTC. Translation gives CASSQDLTYNEQFF.

This clone has a handful of counts. Other nucleotide sequences from this sample produce the same CDR3. The chain carries TRBV6-1 and TRBJ2-2; 16 bases are a match to TRBD2. The V and J ends lost 4 bases and 4 bases, in that order; junction bases with no gene match: 9. Germline CDR1 and CDR2: MNHNS and SASEGT. This CDR3 contains 19 residues. In DNA form, the CDR3 reads TGTGCCAGCAGTGTTATGGGACTAGCGGGGGGGGCAGGCACCGGGGAGCTGTTTTTT. Translated, it gives CASSVMGLAGGAGTGELFF.

This clone showed up just once. V is TRBV7-3 and J is TRBJ1-6, with D unresolved. Trimming removed 0 bases at V and 7 bases at J, with 4 bases between. CDR1 SGHTA and CDR2 FQGTGA come from the germline V gene. The CDR3 is made up of 13 amino acids. The CDR3 DNA follows: TGTGCCAGCAGCTTAACAGGGAATTCACCCCTCCACTTT. Residues: CASSLTGNSPLHF.

This chain links TRBV14 with TRBJ1-1; D is uncertain. This CDR3 comprises 15 residues. Between the trimmed V and J ends, which lost 0 bases and 0 bases, there was a span of 8 bases. From germline, CDR1 is SGHDN and CDR2 FVKESK. The CDR3 nucleotides read TGTGCCAGCAGCCAAGATGGGTACGTGAACACTGAAGCTTTCTTT. As protein: CASSQDGYVNTEAFF.